The 25 T cell receptor beta chains presented below share a single source sample, sequenced in a study of breast tumors, draining lymph nodes, adjacent tissues. Samples came from axillary lymph nodes draining the breast cancer. TCRdb fed the multiplex PCR reads into MiXCR, producing one record per CDR3 protein. The table lists about 100,000 distinct CDR3 sequences, about 20% of them singletons, with 1% to 1.5% in the top ten. The sequencing sample was made of axillary lymph node tissue. Receptors were obtained from a female donor with breast cancer. Some clones in this sample may be carry-over from other donors' samples.

This clonotype was recorded many times. The V gene is TRBV19, the J gene TRBJ2-7; 8 nucleotides align to TRBD1. This CDR3 is 13 amino acids long. Germline V gene sequence: CDR1 LNHDA, CDR2 SQIVND (reference sequence). The V gene end was trimmed by 2 bases and the J gene end by 4 bases; junction bases not matched to a gene: 1. In DNA form, the CDR3 reads TGTGCCAGTAGTATAAACAGGGGGTACGAGCAGTACTTC. Translated: CASSINRGYEQYF.

In its sample, this clonotype was seen many times. The chain joins TRBV11-2 to TRBJ2-7; 7 nucleotides agree with TRBD1. Germline CDR1 is SGHAT and CDR2 is FQNNGV. The CDR3 is 16 amino acids. The V and J ends lost 5 bases and 4 bases, in that order; junction bases with no gene match: 14. The CDR3 protein is CASSRHPGTEGYEQYF. CDR3 nucleotide sequence: TGTGCCAGCAGCCGCCACCCCGGGACAGAGGGGTACGAGCAGTACTTC.

This clonotype was recorded a few times. The chain employs TRBV20-1 and TRBJ2-2; no reliable D call. The V gene lost 4 bases and the J gene lost 4 bases, with 10 bases spanning the gap. Germline V lookup: CDR1 DFQATT, CDR2 SNEGSKA (reference sequence). This CDR3 contains 13 residues. The CDR3 spells CSAMGGATGELFF. Written as DNA, the CDR3 is TGCAGTGCTATGGGCGGAGCCACCGGGGAGCTGTTTTTT.

This clonotype was counted at least ten times. The junction departs from germline at one end; a sequencing error may be responsible. This rearrangement joins TRBV7-7 to TRBJ2-5; TRBD1 might be the D (5 bases). In germline, CDR1 is SSHAT, CDR2 FNYEAQ (reference sequence). This CDR3 has 17 residues. The CDR3 sequence: CASSLGGAGPHQETQYF. Written as DNA, the CDR3 is TGTGCCAGCAGCCTAGGCGGCGCAGGGCCCCACCAGGAGACCCAGTACTTC.

This clonotype was detected only a few times. This sequence may be a read error, since a much larger clone differs from it by one base. J is TRBJ2-1 and V is TRBV2; TRBD1 is a possible D gene (5 bases). CDR1 is SNHLY, CDR2 FYNNEI, per germline. The CDR3 loop spans 12 amino acids. The DNA for the CDR3 is TGTGCCAGCATCATCCTTAAGGTGGGGCAGCTCTTC. This codes for CASIILKVGQLF.

This clonotype has only a few counts. One end of the junction is discordant with germline, which a read error may explain. The J gene is TRBJ2-1, the V gene TRBV4-1; possibly TRBD1 or TRBD2 for D (5 bases each). This CDR3 has 14 amino acids. CDR1 and CDR2 (germline): MGHRA, YSYEKL. The CDR3 region is CASSQVTGTPTKLF. Here the CDR3 DNA reads TGCGCCAGCAGCCAAGTCACCGGGACGCCGACAAAACTCTTC.

To note about this clonotype: Just one base apart from a much larger clone, this may be a read error. The chain is built from TRBV9 and TRBJ2-7; D unclear. Trimming cost V 3 bases and J 6 bases, with 13 bases left between them. The CDR3 runs to 13 residues. Germline V CDR1 and CDR2: SGDLS, YYNGEE. The CDR3 loop reads CASSALIVSEQYF. CDR3 bases: TGTGCCAGCAGCGCCCTAATTGTGAGCGAGCAGTACTTC.

This clonotype was detected many times. The chain has TRBV19 and TRBJ2-3; TRBD2 is a possible D gene (6 bases). The V end lost 10 bases, the J end lost 6 bases, and 29 bases lay between the germline ends. The length of the CDR3 is 17 residues. Germline assignment: CDR1 LNHDA and CDR2 SQIVND (reference sequence). In DNA form, the CDR3 reads TGTGCCACTCGAAGGAAGGGGAGGCCAGTGTTGCCCGATACGCAGTATTTT. Residues: CATRRKGRPVLPDTQYF. Together with reference TRBV19 and TRBJ2-3, the CDR3 gives the full variable domain: DGGITQSPKYLFRKEGQNVTLSCEQNLNHDAMYWYRQDPGQGLRLIYYSQIVNDFQKGDIAEGYSVSREKKESFPLTVTSAQKNPTAFYLCATRRKGRPVLPDTQYFGPGTRLTVL.

The J gene is TRBJ1-4, the V gene TRBV20-1; D gene ambiguous. The V gene's germline CDR1 is DFQATT and CDR2 SNEGSKA (reference sequence). Trimming left V 5 bases short and J 8 bases short, with 15 bases between. This CDR3 region has 13 residues. The CDR3 sequence: CSAFVPHKEKLFF. Written as DNA, the CDR3 is TGCAGTGCTTTTGTGCCTCATAAGGAAAAACTGTTTTTT.

The genes are TRBV28 and TRBJ2-5; D is uncertain. Trimming stripped 3 bases from V and 0 bases from J, with 11 bases between. This CDR3 comprises 15 residues. Germline V CDR1 and CDR2: MDHEN, SYDVKM. CDR3 nucleotide sequence: TGTGCCAGCAGTTTGGGGAACAGTCACCAAGAGACCCAGTACTTC. Translated, it gives CASSLGNSHQETQYF.

This clonotype showed up just once. A much larger clone sits a single nucleotide away, making a read error possible. CDR3 loop: CARSWGEVNSPLHF. The CDR3 region has the DNA TGTGCCCGGAGCTGGGGGGAGGTTAATTCACCCCTCCACTTT. The chain couples TRBV30 to TRBJ1-6, with D perhaps matching TRBD1 (5 bases). Germline CDR1 GTSNPN, CDR2 SVGIG (reference sequence). This CDR3 comprises 14 residues.

The sample holds many counts of this clonotype. The chain links TRBV5-1 to TRBJ2-5; D not certain. V lost 6 bases and J 5 bases, leaving 17 bases between the germline ends. The CDR3 contains 14 residues. CDR1 is SGHRS and CDR2 is YFSETQ in the germline V gene. This chain's CDR3 is CASTTDLVWETQYF. The CDR3 nucleotides are TGCGCCAGCACCACGGACCTAGTCTGGGAGACCCAGTACTTC.

With regard to this clonotype: A much larger clone is a single base away; this may be a read error. V is TRBV7-3 and J is TRBJ2-1, with TRBD1 as a possible D gene (5 bases). This CDR3 has 14 amino acids. CDR1 SGHTA and CDR2 FQGTGA come from the germline V gene. CDR3 coding DNA: TGTGGCAGCAGCCCAAGAACTGGGGCATCTGAGCAGTTCTTC. It specifies CGSSPRTGASEQFF.

This clonotype has only a few counts. The chain uses TRBV3-1 and TRBJ2-1; D perhaps matches TRBD2 (5 bases). Per germline, CDR1 LGHDT and CDR2 YNNKEL (reference sequence). V lost 3 bases, J lost 0 bases, and 12 bases lay in between. The CDR3 has 16 residues. CDR3 loop: CASSHKRFSSYNEQFF. In nucleotides, the CDR3 is TGTGCCAGCAGCCACAAGCGGTTCAGCTCCTACAATGAGCAGTTCTTC.

For this clonotype: A read error is possible here, since a much larger clone lies one base away. As the CDR3 is not closed by the conserved phenylalanine or tryptophan, this likely results from a read error. The J gene is TRBJ2-1, the V gene TRBV29-1, with D unresolved. CDR3 size: 10 residues. The germline V and J ends were trimmed by 3 bases and 9 bases, with 6 bases remaining between them. In germline, CDR1 is SQVTM, CDR2 ANQGSEA. CDR3 DNA: TGCAGCGTTGAGACCCCTGAGCAGTTCCTC. Protein: CSVETPEQFL.

This clonotype was seen many times. This rearrangement joins TRBV6-6 to TRBJ2-7; TRBD1 or TRBD2 may be the D gene (5 bases each). CDR1 MNHNY and CDR2 SVGAGI come from the germline V gene (reference sequence). Trimming left V 10 bases short and J 3 bases short, with 16 bases between. This CDR3 is 13 amino acids long. This CDR3 reads CATGAGRVYEQYF. The DNA of the CDR3 is TGTGCCACCGGCGCAGGGCGGGTCTACGAGCAGTACTTC.

This clonotype has a count of ten or more. The chain links TRBV10-3 to TRBJ1-5, with 7 bases fitting TRBD1. V lost 9 bases and J lost 6; bases outside the gene matches: 11. The CDR3 sequence is 14 residues long. The germline V gene encodes CDR1 ENHRY and CDR2 SYGVKD. CDR3 DNA sequence: TGTGCCATATCGCAGGGGGAACGGGCTCAGCCCCAGCATTTT. Its protein is CAISQGERAQPQHF.

Many counts were recorded for this clonotype. This rearrangement joins TRBV2 to TRBJ2-3; tentative D call: TRBD1 (6 bases). Trimming removed 6 bases at V and 3 bases at J, with 10 bases between. The CDR3 has 13 amino acids. Per the germline V gene, CDR1 is SNHLY and CDR2 is FYNNEI. The CDR3 region has the DNA TGTGCCAGCAGGCACAGGGCTACAGATACGCAGTATTTT. This gives the protein CASRHRATDTQYF.

This clonotype was counted at least ten times. The V call is TRBV4-1, the J call TRBJ2-7, with D perhaps TRBD2 (6 bases). This CDR3 has 14 residues. The V gene lost 4 bases and the J gene lost 5 bases, with 15 bases spanning the gap. The germline V gene has CDR1 MGHRA and CDR2 YSYEKL. The CDR3: CASSRVGEVNEQYF. CDR3 DNA sequence: TGCGCCAGCAGCCGAGTGGGGGAGGTCAACGAGCAGTACTTC.

This clonotype was counted many times. This chain uses TRBV20-1 with TRBJ2-6; perhaps D is TRBD1 or TRBD2 (5 bases each). Between the trimmed V and J ends, which lost 4 bases and 0 bases, there was a span of 10 bases. The CDR3 sequence is 15 residues long. Germline lookup yields CDR1 DFQATT and CDR2 SNEGSKA (reference sequence). The CDR3 is CSAIPGSSGANVLTF. DNA of the CDR3: TGCAGTGCTATCCCAGGGAGCTCTGGGGCCAACGTCCTGACTTTC.

As regards this clonotype: A much larger clonotype is one base distant, so this may be a read error. The chain has TRBV9 and TRBJ2-1, with 9 bases that match TRBD1. In germline, CDR1 is SGDLS, CDR2 YYNGEE. CDR3 length equals 16 residues. J gave up 4 bases and V 2 bases, and 7 bases lay outside the gene matches. The CDR3 DNA sequence: TGTGCCAGCAGCGTTCGGGGACAGGGCTTTTACAATGAGCAGTTCTTC. Protein product: CASSVRGQGFYNEQFF.

This clonotype occurred many times. J is TRBJ1-2 and V is TRBV6-6, with 11 bases matching TRBD1. Germline V gene lookup returns CDR1 MNHNY and CDR2 SVGAGI (reference sequence). The trim removed 6 bases at V and 7 bases at J, leaving 4 bases unmatched. The CDR3 spans 13 residues. The CDR3 sequence is CASSRTGGLGYTF. In DNA form, the CDR3 reads TGTGCCAGCAGCCGGACAGGGGGCCTTGGCTACACCTTC.

This clonotype came up many times. At one boundary the junction diverges from the germline segment, which might be a read error. This chain joins TRBV5-6 and TRBJ2-7; 8 bases are a match to TRBD2. Germline V gene data show CDR1 as SGHDT and CDR2 as YYEEEE. The CDR3 sequence is 15 residues long. The CDR3 protein is CASTFMGSSGPQAHF. For the CDR3, the DNA is TGTGCCAGCACCTTCATGGGTTCTAGCGGGCCCCAAGCGCACTTC. Using reference TRBV5-6 and TRBJ2-7 for the parts outside the CDR3, the full variable domain is DAGVTQSPTHLIKTRGQQVTLRCSPKSGHDTVSWYQQALGQGPQFIFQYYEEEERQRGNFPDRFSGHQFPNYSSELNVNALLLGDSALYLCASTFMGSSGPQAHFGPGTRLTVT.

The CDR3 bases are TGTGCCAGTCGGGCAGGGGGAGGCAATCAGCCCCAGCATTTT. It encodes CASRAGGGNQPQHF. The V and J genes are TRBV2 and TRBJ1-5, with 7 positions matching TRBD1. V lost 9 bases to trimming and J lost 2 bases; unmatched junction nucleotides: 7. This CDR3 comprises 14 residues. Looked up from germline, CDR1 is SNHLY and CDR2 is FYNNEI. The full variable domain, rest sourced from reference TRBV2 and TRBJ1-5, is EPEVTQTPSHQVTQMGQEVILRCVPISNHLYFYWYRQILGQKVEFLVSFYNNEISEKSEIFDDQFSVERPDGSNFTLKIRSTKLEDSAMYFCASRAGGGNQPQHFGDGTRLSIL.

This clonotype has at least ten counts. The rearrangement links TRBV6-1 to TRBJ1-4; no clear D. The V gene's germline CDR1 is MNHNS and CDR2 SASEGT. The V end lost 7 bases, the J end lost 5 bases, and 11 bases lay between the germline ends. The CDR3 extends over 13 amino acids. The CDR3 sequence is CASIRQRNEKLFF. CDR3 bases: TGTGCCAGCATTAGGCAGAGGAATGAAAAACTGTTTTTT.